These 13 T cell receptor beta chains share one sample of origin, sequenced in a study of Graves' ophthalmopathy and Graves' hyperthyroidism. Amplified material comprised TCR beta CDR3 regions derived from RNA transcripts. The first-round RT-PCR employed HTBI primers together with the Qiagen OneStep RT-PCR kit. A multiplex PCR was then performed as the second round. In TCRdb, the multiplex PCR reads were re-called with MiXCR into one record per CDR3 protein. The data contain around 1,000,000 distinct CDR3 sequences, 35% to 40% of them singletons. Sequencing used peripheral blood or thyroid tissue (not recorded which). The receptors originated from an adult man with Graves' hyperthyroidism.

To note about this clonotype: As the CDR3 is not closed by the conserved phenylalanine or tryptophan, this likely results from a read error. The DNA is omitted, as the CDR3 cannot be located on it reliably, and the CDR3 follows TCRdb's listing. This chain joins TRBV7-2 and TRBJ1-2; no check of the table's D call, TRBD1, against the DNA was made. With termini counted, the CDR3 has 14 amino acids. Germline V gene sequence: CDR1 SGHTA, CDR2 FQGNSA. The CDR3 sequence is CASSLDGGAMATQS.

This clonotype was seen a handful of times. The DNA for the CDR3 is TGTGCCAGCAGCCCTAAGGCGGGAGCAGAGACCCAGTACTTC. Amino acid sequence: CASSPKAGAETQYF. The chain uses TRBV4-2 and TRBJ2-5, with TRBD2 identical over 7 bases. CDR3 size: 14 residues. Germline values: CDR1 LGHNA, CDR2 YNFKEQ. V shed 4 bases and J 4 bases; nucleotides not matched to a gene: 6.

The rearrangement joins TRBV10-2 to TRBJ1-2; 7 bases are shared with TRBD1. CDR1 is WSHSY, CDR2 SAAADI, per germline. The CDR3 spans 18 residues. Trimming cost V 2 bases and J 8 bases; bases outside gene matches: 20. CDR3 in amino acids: CASSEPDRFLPSDFGYTF. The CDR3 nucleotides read TGCGCCAGCAGTGAGCCGGACAGGTTTTTGCCGTCGGACTTCGGCTACACCTTC.

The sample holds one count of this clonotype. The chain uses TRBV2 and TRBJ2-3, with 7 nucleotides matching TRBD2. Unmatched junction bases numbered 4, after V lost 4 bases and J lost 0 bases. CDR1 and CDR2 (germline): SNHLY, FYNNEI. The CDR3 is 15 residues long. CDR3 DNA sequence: TGTGCCAGCAGTGGTAGCGGGCTGAGCACAGATACGCAGTATTTT. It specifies CASSGSGLSTDTQYF.

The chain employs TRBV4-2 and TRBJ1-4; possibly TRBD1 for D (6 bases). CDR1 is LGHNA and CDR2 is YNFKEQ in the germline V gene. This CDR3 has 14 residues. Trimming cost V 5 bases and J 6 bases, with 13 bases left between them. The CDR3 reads CASSLGASDEKLFF. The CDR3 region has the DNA TGTGCCAGCAGCTTGGGGGCTTCGGATGAAAAACTGTTTTTT.

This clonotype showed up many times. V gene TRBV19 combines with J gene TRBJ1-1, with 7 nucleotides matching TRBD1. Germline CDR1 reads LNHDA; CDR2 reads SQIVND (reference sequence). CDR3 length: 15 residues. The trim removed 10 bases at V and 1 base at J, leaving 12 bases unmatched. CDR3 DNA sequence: TGTGCCACCAGGGGAAGGGGGCAACGGAACACTGAAGCTTTCTTT. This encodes CATRGRGQRNTEAFF.

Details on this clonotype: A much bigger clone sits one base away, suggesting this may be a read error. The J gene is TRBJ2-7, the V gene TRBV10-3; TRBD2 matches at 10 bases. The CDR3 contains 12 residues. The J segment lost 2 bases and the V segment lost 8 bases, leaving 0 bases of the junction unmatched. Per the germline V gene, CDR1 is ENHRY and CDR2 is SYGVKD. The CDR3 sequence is CAIGLAAYEQYF. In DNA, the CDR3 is TGTGCCATCGGACTAGCGGCCTACGAGCAGTACTTC.

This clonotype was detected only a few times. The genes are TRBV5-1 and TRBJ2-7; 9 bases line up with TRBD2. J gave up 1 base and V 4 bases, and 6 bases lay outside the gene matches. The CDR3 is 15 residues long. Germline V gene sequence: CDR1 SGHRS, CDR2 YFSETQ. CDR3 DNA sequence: TGCGCCAGCAGCCCCTGCGGGGGGGCATCCTACGAGCAGTACTTC. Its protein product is CASSPCGGASYEQYF.

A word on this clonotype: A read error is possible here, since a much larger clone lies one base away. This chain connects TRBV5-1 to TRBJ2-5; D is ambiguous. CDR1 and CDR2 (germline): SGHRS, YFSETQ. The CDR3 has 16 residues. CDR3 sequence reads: CASSLESPGSQETQSF. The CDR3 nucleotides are TGCGCCAGCAGCTTGGAAAGTCCCGGCTCACAAGAGACCCAGTCCTTC.

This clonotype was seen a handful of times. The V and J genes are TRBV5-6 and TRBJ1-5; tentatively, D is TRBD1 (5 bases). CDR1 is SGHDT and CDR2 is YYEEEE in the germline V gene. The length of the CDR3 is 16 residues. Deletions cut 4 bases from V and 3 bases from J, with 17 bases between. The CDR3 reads CASSLGLQPLNQPQHF. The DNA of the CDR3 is TGTGCCAGCAGCCTGGGACTGCAACCCCTCAATCAGCCCCAGCATTTT. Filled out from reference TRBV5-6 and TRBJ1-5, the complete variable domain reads DAGVTQSPTHLIKTRGQQVTLRCSPKSGHDTVSWYQQALGQGPQFIFQYYEEEERQRGNFPDRFSGHQFPNYSSELNVNALLLGDSALYLCASSLGLQPLNQPQHFGDGTRLSIL.

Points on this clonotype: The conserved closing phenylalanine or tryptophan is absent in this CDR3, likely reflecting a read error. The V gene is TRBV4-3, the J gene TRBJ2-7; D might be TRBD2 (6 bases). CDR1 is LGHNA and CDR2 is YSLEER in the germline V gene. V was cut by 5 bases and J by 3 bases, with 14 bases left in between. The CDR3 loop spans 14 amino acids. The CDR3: CASSKGADYYEQYY. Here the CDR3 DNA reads TGCGCCAGCAGCAAAGGGGCGGACTACTACGAGCAGTACTAC.

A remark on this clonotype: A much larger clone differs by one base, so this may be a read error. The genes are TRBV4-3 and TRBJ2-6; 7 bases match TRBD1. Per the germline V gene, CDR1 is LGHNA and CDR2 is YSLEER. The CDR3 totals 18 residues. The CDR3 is CASSQGHRGLPGASVLTF. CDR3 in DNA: TGCGCCAGCAGCCAAGGACACAGGGGCTTACCTGGGGCCAGCGTCCTGACTTTC.

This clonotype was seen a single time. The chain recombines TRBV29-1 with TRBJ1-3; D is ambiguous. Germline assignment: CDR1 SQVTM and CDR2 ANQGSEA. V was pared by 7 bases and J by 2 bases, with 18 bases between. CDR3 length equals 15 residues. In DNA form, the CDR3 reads TGCAGCGCCGTGACTTACACCCTCGCTGGAAACACCATATATTTT. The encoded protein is CSAVTYTLAGNTIYF.